This entry concerns a single T cell receptor (beta chain). V was pared by 5 bases and J by 4 bases, with 11 bases between. The CDR3 is made up of 13 amino acids. Authors' data handling: Reference gene primer amplification gave nucleated cell count estimates. Sequencing used immunoSEQ multiplex PCR; TCRdb keeps in-frame clones, though not all of them. The V and J calls and the clone size are those of that table, but D and trimming were determined from the DNA. Of about 360,000 clones in the sample, approximately 86% were seen once. The data were obtained in a study of blood T cell repertoires in COVID-19. Across the whole study: Samples representing acute and convalescent COVID-19 were sourced from the United States, Italy and Spain. T cells, B-cell-depleted T cells, or PBMCs provided the cDNA or gDNA that served as material.

The clonotype comes from a human donor in a cohort sampled during active COVID-19. The sample was peripheral blood. This sequence joins TRBV12-3 or TRBV12-4 and TRBJ1-2; D uncertain. The CDR3 nucleotides read TGTGCCAGCAGTGCCCGACACATCTATGGCTACACCTTC. Protein: CASSARHIYGYTF.